This TCR beta chain comes out of a study of OX40 agonist ivuxolimab in advanced cancers. The V and J ends lost 4 bases and 4 bases respectively, with 8 bases between them. In germline, CDR1 is MNHEY, CDR2 SVGAGI. The CDR3 has 14 amino acids. TCRdb's table, derived via immunoSEQ multiplex PCR, lists solely in-frame clones and lacks some. This table holds 75,000 or so clones, 80% to 90% found once. The sequence came from an adult with an advanced solid tumor such as melanoma, head and neck, liver or kidney cancer. The chain is built from TRBV6-5 and TRBJ1-6, with D hard to call. The sequencing here drew on CD4+ or CD8+ T cells sorted from blood, taken in a trial of the OX40 agonist ivuxolimab. The CDR3 reads CASSSPGYNSPLHF. The CDR3 nucleotides read TGTGCCAGCAGTTCCCCAGGATATAATTCACCCCTCCACTTT.